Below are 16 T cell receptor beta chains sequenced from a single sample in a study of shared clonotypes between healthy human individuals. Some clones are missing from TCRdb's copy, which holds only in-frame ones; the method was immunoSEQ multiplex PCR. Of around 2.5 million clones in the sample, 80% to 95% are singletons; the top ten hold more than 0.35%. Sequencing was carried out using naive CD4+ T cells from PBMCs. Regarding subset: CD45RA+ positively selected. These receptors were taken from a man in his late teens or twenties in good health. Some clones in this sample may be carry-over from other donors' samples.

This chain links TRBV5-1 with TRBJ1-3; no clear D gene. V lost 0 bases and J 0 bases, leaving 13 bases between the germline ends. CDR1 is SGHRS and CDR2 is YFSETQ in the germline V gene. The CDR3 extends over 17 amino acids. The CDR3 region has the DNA TGCGCCAGCAGCTTGGAGCAAGGGTTTTCCTCTGGAAACACCATATATTTT. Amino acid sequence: CASSLEQGFSSGNTIYF.

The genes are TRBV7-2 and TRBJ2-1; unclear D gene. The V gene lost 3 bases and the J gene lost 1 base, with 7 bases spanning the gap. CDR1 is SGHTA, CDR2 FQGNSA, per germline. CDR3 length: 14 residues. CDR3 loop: CASSFIYSYNEQFF. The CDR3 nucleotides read TGTGCCAGCAGCTTTATCTATTCCTACAATGAGCAGTTCTTC.

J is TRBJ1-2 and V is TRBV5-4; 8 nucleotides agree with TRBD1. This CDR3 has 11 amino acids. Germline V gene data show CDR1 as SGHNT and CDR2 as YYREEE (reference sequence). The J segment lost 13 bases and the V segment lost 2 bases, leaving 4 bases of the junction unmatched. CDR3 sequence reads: CASSLGQGGTF. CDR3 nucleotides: TGTGCCAGCAGCTTAGGACAGGGAGGCACCTTC.

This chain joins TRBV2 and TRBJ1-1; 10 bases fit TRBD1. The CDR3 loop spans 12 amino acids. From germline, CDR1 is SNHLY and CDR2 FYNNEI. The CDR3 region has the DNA TGTGGGCGACAGGGGGCATACACTGAAGCTTTCTTT. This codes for CGRQGAYTEAFF.

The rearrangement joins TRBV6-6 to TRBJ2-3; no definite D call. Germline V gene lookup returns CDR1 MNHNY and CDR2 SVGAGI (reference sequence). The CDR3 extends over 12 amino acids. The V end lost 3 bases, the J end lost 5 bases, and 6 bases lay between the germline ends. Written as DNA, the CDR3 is TGTGCCAGCAGTTATTGGGGAGATACGCAGTATTTT. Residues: CASSYWGDTQYF.

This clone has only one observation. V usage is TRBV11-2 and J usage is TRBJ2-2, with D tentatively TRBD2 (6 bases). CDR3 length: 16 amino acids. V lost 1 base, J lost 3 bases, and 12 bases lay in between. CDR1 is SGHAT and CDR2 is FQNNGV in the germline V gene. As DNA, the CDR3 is TGTGCCAGCAGCTTAGTCGGGCGGGGTTACACCGGGGAGCTGTTTTTT. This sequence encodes CASSLVGRGYTGELFF.

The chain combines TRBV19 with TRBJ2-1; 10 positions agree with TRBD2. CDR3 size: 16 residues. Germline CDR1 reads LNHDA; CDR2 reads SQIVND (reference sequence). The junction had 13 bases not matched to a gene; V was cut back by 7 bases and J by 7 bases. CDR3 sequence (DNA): TGTGCCAGTACTAGTCCTGCTAGCGGGAGTGGAAATGAGCAGTTCTTC. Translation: CASTSPASGSGNEQFF.

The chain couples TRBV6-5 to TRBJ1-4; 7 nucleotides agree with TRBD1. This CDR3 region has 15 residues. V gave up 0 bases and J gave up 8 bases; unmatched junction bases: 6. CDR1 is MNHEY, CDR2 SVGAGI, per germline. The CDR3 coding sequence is TGTGCCAGCAGTTACTCAGCCAGGGGGGCCGAAAAACTGTTTTTT. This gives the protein CASSYSARGAEKLFF.

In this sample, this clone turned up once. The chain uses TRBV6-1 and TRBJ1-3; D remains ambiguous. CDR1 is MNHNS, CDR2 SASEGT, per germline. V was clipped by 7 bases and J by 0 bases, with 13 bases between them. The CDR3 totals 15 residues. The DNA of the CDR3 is TGTGCCAGCAAAACCCAGGTTTTCTCTGGAAACACCATATATTTT. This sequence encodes CASKTQVFSGNTIYF.

In DNA form, the CDR3 reads TGCGCCAGAAGGGGGGTAGTTTCGGGGGAGGGACAGCCCCAGCATTTT. Amino acid sequence: CARRGVVSGEGQPQHF. The rearrangement joins TRBV10-1 to TRBJ1-5; perhaps TRBD1 as D (6 bases). Trimming pared 9 bases from V and 7 bases from J, leaving 25 bases between. The CDR3 extends over 16 amino acids. Per the germline V gene, CDR1 is WNHNN and CDR2 is SYGVQD (reference sequence).

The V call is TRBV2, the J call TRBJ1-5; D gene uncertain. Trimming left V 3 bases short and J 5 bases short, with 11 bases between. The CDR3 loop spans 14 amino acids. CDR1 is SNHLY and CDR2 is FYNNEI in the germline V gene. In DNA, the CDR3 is TGTGCCAGCAGTGAGACAAGTTCCGATCAGCCCCAGCATTTT. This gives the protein CASSETSSDQPQHF.

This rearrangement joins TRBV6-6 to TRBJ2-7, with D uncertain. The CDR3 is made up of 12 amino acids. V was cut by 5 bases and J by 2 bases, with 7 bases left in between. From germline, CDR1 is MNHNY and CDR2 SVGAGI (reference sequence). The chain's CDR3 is CASSHKAYEQYF. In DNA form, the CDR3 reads TGTGCCAGCAGTCACAAAGCCTACGAGCAGTACTTC.

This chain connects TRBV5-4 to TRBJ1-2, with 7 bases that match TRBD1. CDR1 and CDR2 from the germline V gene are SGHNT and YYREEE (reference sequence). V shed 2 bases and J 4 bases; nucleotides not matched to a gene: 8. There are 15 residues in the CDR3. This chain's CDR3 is CASSFPGQTLYGYTF. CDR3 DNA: TGTGCCAGCAGCTTTCCGGGACAGACGCTCTATGGCTACACCTTC.

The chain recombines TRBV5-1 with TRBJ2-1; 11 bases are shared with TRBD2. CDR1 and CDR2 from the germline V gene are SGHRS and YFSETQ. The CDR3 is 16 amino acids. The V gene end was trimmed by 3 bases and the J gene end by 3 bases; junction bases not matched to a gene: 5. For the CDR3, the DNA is TGCGCCAGCAGCTGGGGACTAGCGGACCTCTACAATGAGCAGTTCTTC. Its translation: CASSWGLADLYNEQFF. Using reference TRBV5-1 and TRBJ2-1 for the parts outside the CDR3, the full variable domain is KAGVTQTPRYLIKTRGQQVTLSCSPISGHRSVSWYQQTPGQGLQFLFEYFSETQRNKGNFPGRFSGRQFSNSRSEMNVSTLELGDSALYLCASSWGLADLYNEQFFGPGTRLTVL.

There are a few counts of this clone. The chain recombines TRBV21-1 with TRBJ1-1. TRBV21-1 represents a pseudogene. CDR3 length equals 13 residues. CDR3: CASSYWTNTEAFF. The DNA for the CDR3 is TGTGCCAGCAGCTACTGGACGAACACTGAAGCTTTCTTT.

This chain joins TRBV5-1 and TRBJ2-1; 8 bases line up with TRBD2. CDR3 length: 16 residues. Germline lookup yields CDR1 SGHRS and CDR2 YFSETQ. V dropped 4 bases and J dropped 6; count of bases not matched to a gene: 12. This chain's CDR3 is CASSREGAGSANEQFF. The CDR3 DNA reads TGCGCCAGCAGCCGGGAGGGCGCCGGGTCGGCCAATGAGCAGTTCTTC. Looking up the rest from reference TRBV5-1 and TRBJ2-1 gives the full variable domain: KAGVTQTPRYLIKTRGQQVTLSCSPISGHRSVSWYQQTPGQGLQFLFEYFSETQRNKGNFPGRFSGRQFSNSRSEMNVSTLELGDSALYLCASSREGAGSANEQFFGPGTRLTVL.